The text below deals with one TCR beta chain. The target antigen is unknown. This sample is part of a study of T cells in Graves' hyperthyroidism and ophthalmopathy. At the level of the study: Peripheral blood specimens were obtained at initial diagnosis, prior to any treatment.

Germline V gene sequence: CDR1 LNHDA, CDR2 SQIVND (reference sequence). CDR3 length: 15 amino acids. V lost 0 bases and J lost 10, with 16 bases in between. Newly diagnosed hyperthyroidism patients aged 18 to 65 years had disease lasting under 2 months. General study points: Ophthalmopathy and stable hyperthyroidism were told apart by a 13 V-J model. Within blood appeared most thyroid clonotypes that had expanded above 0.001.

Regions amplified from RNA transcripts were the TCR beta CDR3 regions. A set of HTBI primers served as the primers for a first-round RT-PCR of the TCR CDR3. TCRdb re-derived calls from the multiplex PCR reads in MiXCR, one entry per CDR3 protein. The sample holds under 700,000 distinct CDR3 sequences, around 17% seen once. The sample taken for sequencing was blood. The sequence was collected from a young woman with Graves' hyperthyroidism. The V call is TRBV19, the J call TRBJ2-1; TRBD1 might be the D (6 bases). The CDR3 loop is CASSIDLGGRGEQFF. The CDR3 coding sequence is TGTGCCAGTAGTATAGATCTAGGGGGTCGCGGGGAGCAGTTCTTC.